This TCR beta chain was sequenced during a study of blood T cells in healthy people across ages. Study as a whole: Template-switching capture recovered about one barcoded beta molecule per two T cells.

This clonotype was detected only a few times. Then a second PCR, running about 6 to 11 cycles, was carried out with a sample-barcoded 5' primer and a J-beta primer mix. TCRdb re-called the 5' RACE reads through MiXCR, storing one row per CDR3 protein. The sample consists of under 800,000 distinct CDR3 sequences, roughly 21% of them appearing once. Trimming cost V 1 base and J 6 bases, with 9 bases left between them. The CDR3 contains 14 residues. The germline CDR1 and CDR2 sequences are KGHDR and SFDVKD. The chain has TRBV24-1 and TRBJ2-1; D ambiguous. The specimen sequenced was blood. This TCR derives from a man in his 70s in good health. Written as DNA, the CDR3 is TGTGCCACCAGTGATTTTGGAGCTGGCAATGAGCAGTTCTTC. Its translation: CATSDFGAGNEQFF.